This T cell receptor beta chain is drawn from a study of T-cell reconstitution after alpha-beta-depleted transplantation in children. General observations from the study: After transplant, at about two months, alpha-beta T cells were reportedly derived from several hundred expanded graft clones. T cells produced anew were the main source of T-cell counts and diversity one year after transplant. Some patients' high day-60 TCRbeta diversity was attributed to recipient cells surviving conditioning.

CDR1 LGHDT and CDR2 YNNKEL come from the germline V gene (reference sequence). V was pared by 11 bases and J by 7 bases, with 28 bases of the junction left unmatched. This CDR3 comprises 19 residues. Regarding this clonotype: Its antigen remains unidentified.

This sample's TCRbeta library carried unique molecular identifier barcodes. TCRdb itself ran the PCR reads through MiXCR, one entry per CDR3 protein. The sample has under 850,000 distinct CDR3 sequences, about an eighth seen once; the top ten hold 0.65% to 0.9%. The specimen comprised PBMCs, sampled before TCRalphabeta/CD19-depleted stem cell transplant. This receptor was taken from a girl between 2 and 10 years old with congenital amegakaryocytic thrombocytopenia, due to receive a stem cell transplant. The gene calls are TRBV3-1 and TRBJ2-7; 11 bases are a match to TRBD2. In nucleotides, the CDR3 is TGTGCCTCCACCCAAGGGATCTCCGGGACTAGCGGTTTGATATGGGAGCAGTACTTC. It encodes CASTQGISGTSGLIWEQYF.